The text below deals with one TCR beta chain. In this sample, this clonotype turned up a few times. Its antigen remains undetermined. Base qualities were left out, and no much larger clone turns up one base away. The entry originates in a study of naive and memory T cell subsets (TCRdb year 2017). General notes on the study: The study applied an open-source, UMI-based TCR alpha and beta sequencing pipeline to sorted naive and memory peripheral blood T cell subsets. IgG serology results and the functional CMV T cell responses were in complete agreement. RNA was DNase-treated and reverse transcribed with TCR constant-region primers, mostly using SuperScript III.

The library came from UMI-ligation and nested PCR. An equimolar mix of two oligonucleotides covering both TRBC1 and TRBC2 was used as the beta constant-region primer. Four rounds of PCR were used to amplify ligated cDNA, with nested alpha and beta constant-region primers being used together with the SP2 primer. A single-stranded oligonucleotide carrying the SP2 primer and a 12-nucleotide UMI was ligated to the 3' end of the cDNA by T4 RNA ligase 1. The ligation reaction was kept at 16 degrees C for roughly 18-24 hours. PCR2 was usually performed as a SYBR Green qPCR and halted at a preset threshold so that over-amplification would not occur. All purifications after the first were performed with Agencourt AMPure XP magnetic beads. Library amounts were measured by Qubit and library quality was assessed on a TapeStation, where the main peak was expected at around 650 bp. Sequencing of the pooled libraries was done on an Illumina MiSeq using v2 2x251 paired-end kits, which typically yielded roughly 0.95-2.3 million reads per sample. Each sample's library went into the pool at 4 to 4.5 nM, and roughly 4.5-7.5% PhiX was added to help with cluster recognition. On the study's bioinformatics: FASTQ reads processed by Demultiplexor were assigned V and J genes by Decombinator through tag matching that tolerated a single base-pair mismatch. Collapsinator relied on UMIs to fix sequencing errors as well as frequency errors caused by PCR heterogeneity. TCRs were translated and CDR3s were extracted from the conserved cysteine to the FGXG phenylalanine by CDR3Translator, with non-productive sequences being flagged. Gini, Shannon entropy and inverse Simpson indices were calculated on repertoires that had been subsampled to equal numbers of UMI-defined TCRs. Clonotype abundance distributions were fitted to a power law by maximum likelihood within the linear range. Similar UMI counts, unique TCR numbers and clonal distributions were obtained with the pipeline and with MIGEC on one naive CD8 sample. In one analysis, naive TCRs also found in any memory subset of the same donor were removed from the naive repertoire. The repertoires were searched for 7,322 CMV-associated CDR3 sequences that had been compiled from VDJdb and a published dataset. TCRdb reworked the public reads: Q25 trimming with fastp, MiXCR clone assembly, productive beta chains retained. Identical CDR3 protein sequences are pooled into one entry, listed with their most common genes and DNA. The V and J calls, along with clone size, are taken from TCRdb and not from the paper's own processing. The sample table records 150,000 or so distinct CDR3 sequences; about 23% of these occur just once. The top ten hold roughly 0.1% of the sample.

From the second PCR step on, the TCR alpha and beta chain libraries were amplified in separate reactions. The CMV status of each donor was determined by measuring IFNgamma production from CD4+ T cells after fresh PBMCs had been stimulated overnight with CMV viral lysate. CD4 T cells were positively selected with Miltenyi beads, followed by positive selection of CD8 T cells from the CD4-negative fraction. Cells stained for CD3, CD4, CD8, CD45RA, CD27 and a live/dead dye were sorted on a BD Aria II into four subsets by CD45RA and CD27. Blood was obtained from three healthy volunteers, and the blood from each volunteer was fractionated into CD4 and CD8 T cells and subsequently into four differentiation subsets. Approximately 120 ml of peripheral blood was collected from each donor, and PBMC were isolated by Ficoll-Paque PLUS density-gradient centrifugation. After sorting, cells were lysed in RLT buffer, RNA was extracted using a Qiagen RNeasy kit, and the extracted RNA was stored at -80 degrees C.

What the authors observed across the whole study: A few larger clonotypes were found in naive repertoires, especially CD8, and these larger clonotypes were possibly memory cells re-expressing CD45RA. The abundance of TCRs followed a power law with an exponent that differed between naive and memory subsets yet stayed consistent across the three individuals. Each clonotype was defined as a single alpha or beta chain sequence rather than as a paired alpha/beta receptor. After error correction, only a single occurrence was seen for over 85% of naive TCR sequences, so much steeper abundance distributions were produced than in memory subsets. In both CD4 and CD8 cells, going from naive through CM, EM and EMRA, the Gini index went up while Shannon and inverse Simpson diversity went down. The repertoire findings for the naive and memory subsets could not be validated against a ground truth because none was available. RNA-based TCR counts may be affected by expression changes linked to T cell activation and differentiation.

As encoded in the germline V gene, CDR1 is SGHRS while CDR2 is YFSETQ. The CDR3 covers 16 residues, taking in both the cysteine and the phenylalanine. Only the CDR3 DNA stays, 48 bases, in frame from base 1. After removal of 4 bases from V and 6 bases from J, the junction retains 11 bases not matched to a gene. The sequence was obtained from a human donor in good health. The rearranged chain carries TRBV5-1 and TRBJ2-3; 10 bases in the middle match TRBD1. What was sequenced was naive CD4+ T cells from blood. The meaning of the sample's cell subset or site label: naive T cells, CD45RA high CD27+. The nucleotide sequence reads as follows: TGCGCCAGCAGCCTGGGACAGGGGAGGTCTTTCGATACGCAGTATTTT. It codes for CASSLGQGRSFDTQYF.